The 2 T cell receptor beta chains presented below share a single source sample, sequenced in a study of neoadjuvant anti-PD-1 for oral cavity cancer. Sequencing used immunoSEQ multiplex PCR; TCRdb keeps in-frame clones, though not all of them. Of roughly 9,300 clones in the sample, around 63% were seen once. Specimen: tumor tissue, collected before nivolumab (anti-PD-1) treatment. These receptor sequences come from a person aged 40 to 85 with oral cavity squamous cell carcinoma.

The chain combines TRBV9 with TRBJ2-3; 8 positions agree with TRBD1. The ends lost 4 bases at V and 4 bases at J; junction bases unmatched: 11. The CDR3 spans 16 residues. From germline, CDR1 is SGDLS and CDR2 YYNGEE. The CDR3 region has the DNA TGTGCCAGCAGCACTCGGACAGGGATGAGTGCAGATACGCAGTATTTT. It yields the protein CASSTRTGMSADTQYF.

The CDR3 DNA reads TGTGCCAGCAGCTTAGCCGGGATTCGGGAGACCCAGTACTTC. Protein sequence: CASSLAGIRETQYF. The genes are TRBV7-9 and TRBJ2-5; D is possibly TRBD2 (5 bases). Looked up from germline, CDR1 is SEHNR and CDR2 is FQNEAQ (reference sequence). V lost 0 bases and J 5 bases, leaving 10 bases between the germline ends. The CDR3 is made up of 14 amino acids.